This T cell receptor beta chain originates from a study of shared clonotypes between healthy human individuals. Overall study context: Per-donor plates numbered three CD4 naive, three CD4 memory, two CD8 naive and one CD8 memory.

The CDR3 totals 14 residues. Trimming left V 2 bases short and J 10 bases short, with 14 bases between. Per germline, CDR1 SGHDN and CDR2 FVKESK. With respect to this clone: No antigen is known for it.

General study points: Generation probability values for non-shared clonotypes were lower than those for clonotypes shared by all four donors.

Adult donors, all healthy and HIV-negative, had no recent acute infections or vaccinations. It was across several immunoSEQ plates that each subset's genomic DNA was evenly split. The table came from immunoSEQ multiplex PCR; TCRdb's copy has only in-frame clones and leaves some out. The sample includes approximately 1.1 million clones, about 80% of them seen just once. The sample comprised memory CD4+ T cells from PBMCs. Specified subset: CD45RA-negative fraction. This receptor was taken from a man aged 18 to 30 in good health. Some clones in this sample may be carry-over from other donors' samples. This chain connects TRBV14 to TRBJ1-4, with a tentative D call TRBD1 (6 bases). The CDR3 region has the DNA TGTGCCAGCAGCCAAAGGCCGACAGGTGGAAAACTGTTTTTT. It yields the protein CASSQRPTGGKLFF.